One sample yielded the 9 T cell receptor beta chains listed below, sequenced in a study of low-dose radiotherapy and immunotherapy resistance in tumors. Both TCRalpha and TCRbeta chains were reverse transcribed with V-gene-specific primers. For amplifying TCRs, the PCR ran for around 20 cycles with Phusion, which was used together with a constant-region primer and the adapter on the V primers. TCRdb reprocessed the reads with MiXCR, giving one entry per CDR3 protein. The sample lists more than 12,000 distinct CDR3 sequences, roughly half occurring once. Receptors were obtained from a human donor with advanced metastatic prostate, ovarian, gallbladder or colorectal cancer (not recorded which). This table probably holds off-target reads from a library built for another chain.

The chain uses TRBV20-1 and TRBJ1-1, with unresolved D. CDR3 length equals 15 residues. The V gene's germline CDR1 is DFQATT and CDR2 SNEGSKA (reference sequence). The ends were cut back, 0 bases at V and 2 bases at J, with 13 bases in the middle. The CDR3 sequence: CSARDPNQTNTEAFF. CDR3 in DNA: TGCAGTGCTAGAGATCCGAACCAAACAAACACTGAAGCTTTCTTT.

The V gene is TRBV27, the J gene TRBJ2-3; D is unclear. Germline V gene data show CDR1 as MNHEY and CDR2 as SMNVEV (reference sequence). There are 14 residues in the CDR3. Trimming took 2 bases from V and 2 from J, leaving 8 bases between them. In DNA form, the CDR3 reads TGTGCCAGCAGTTTAAGAAGGGACACAGATACGCAGTATTTT. It is translated as CASSLRRDTDTQYF.

The chain carries TRBV14 and TRBJ1-2; D is unclear. V gave up 4 bases and J gave up 4 bases, with 10 bases separating them. Germline CDR1 reads SGHDN; CDR2 reads FVKESK. The CDR3 extends over 13 amino acids. CDR3 bases: TGTGCCAGCAGCCTTCAGAGTATCTATGGCTACACCTTC. This sequence encodes CASSLQSIYGYTF.

This clonotype has only a few counts. The J gene is TRBJ2-3, the V gene TRBV7-3; D remains unclear. Germline V gives CDR1 SGHTA, CDR2 FQGTGA. V was clipped by 2 bases and J by 6 bases, with 3 bases between them. The CDR3 spans 11 residues. CDR3 residues: CASSLADTQYF. The DNA for the CDR3 is TGTGCCAGCAGCTTAGCGGATACGCAGTATTTT.

V gene TRBV12-3 or TRBV12-4 combines with J gene TRBJ1-2, with D maybe TRBD1 (5 bases). V shed 5 bases and J shed 9 bases, with 19 bases lying between them. The CDR3 has 14 amino acids. In DNA form, the CDR3 reads TGTGCCAGCAGTGTATCAGGGACTGAAAGGAGCTACACCTTC. Its protein is CASSVSGTERSYTF.

There are a few counts of this clonotype. The chain uses TRBV29-1 and TRBJ2-7; D perhaps matches TRBD1 (6 bases). From germline, CDR1 is SQVTM and CDR2 ANQGSEA. Trimming cost V 7 bases and J 7 bases, with 14 bases left between them. This CDR3 has 11 residues. CDR3: CSGGTTGEQYF. The CDR3 DNA follows: TGCAGCGGAGGAACAACAGGGGAGCAGTACTTC.

This chain's CDR3 is CASSVGLAGPRGQFF. CDR3 nucleotide sequence: TGTGCCAGCAGCGTGGGACTAGCGGGGCCCCGAGGGCAGTTCTTC. J is TRBJ2-1 and V is TRBV11-2, with TRBD2 matching over 13 bases. Germline CDR1 reads SGHAT; CDR2 reads FQNNGV. The CDR3 covers 15 residues. The J segment lost 12 bases and the V segment lost 5 bases, leaving 10 bases of the junction unmatched.

The chain joins TRBV11-2 to TRBJ2-6, with 7 bases lining up with TRBD2. V shed 1 base and J 0 bases; nucleotides not matched to a gene: 9. The CDR3 has 19 amino acids. Germline CDR1 and CDR2: SGHAT and FQNNGV. CDR3 residues: CASSLGGGSYPSGANVLTF. The CDR3 DNA sequence: TGTGCCAGCAGCTTAGGCGGGGGTAGCTACCCCTCTGGGGCCAACGTCCTGACTTTC.

The rearrangement uses TRBV2 and TRBJ2-1, with 11 bases matching TRBD2. The CDR3 is made up of 17 amino acids. CDR1 and CDR2 (germline): SNHLY, FYNNEI. Trimming at V came to 1 base and at J to 7 bases, leaving 9 bases not matched to a gene. The CDR3, as DNA: TGTGCCAGCAGTGAAGGCTCCCTAGCGGGGGGCAGAAATGAGCAGTTCTTC. Amino acids: CASSEGSLAGGRNEQFF. Combining the CDR3 with reference TRBV2 and TRBJ2-1 gives the whole variable domain EPEVTQTPSHQVTQMGQEVILRCVPISNHLYFYWYRQILGQKVEFLVSFYNNEISEKSEIFDDQFSVERPDGSNFTLKIRSTKLEDSAMYFCASSEGSLAGGRNEQFFGPGTRLTVL.